This T cell receptor (beta chain) stems from a study of OX40 agonist ivuxolimab in advanced cancers. Overall study: The patients received agonistic anti-OX40 (CD134) antibody ivuxolimab. The diagnoses of dose-escalation patients were hepatocellular carcinoma, melanoma, renal cell or head and neck cancer. Antecedent anti-PD-1, anti-PD-L1 or anti-CTLA-4 therapy was permissible, with roughly 36% having received some.

The CDR3 spans 13 residues. After removal of 8 bases from V and 8 bases from J, the junction contained 3 bases not matched to a gene. In germline, CDR1 is LNHDA, CDR2 SQIVND (reference sequence). Measured with immunoSEQ multiplex PCR; TCRdb has only the in-frame clones, and not every one. The data show over 150,000 clones, roughly 92% seen once. Findings of the study overall: Undetermined was the antigen specificity of the expanded peripheral T cells.

Remarks on this clone: Its target is not known.

The receptor's source is an adult with an advanced solid tumor such as melanoma, head and neck, liver or kidney cancer. The sequencing here drew on CD4+ or CD8+ T cells sorted from blood, taken in a trial of the OX40 agonist ivuxolimab. This chain uses TRBV19 with TRBJ2-1; 13 bases match TRBD2. This CDR3 is CASGLAGEYEQFF. The CDR3 region has the DNA TGTGCCAGTGGACTAGCGGGAGAGTATGAGCAGTTCTTC.